The present entry profiles one T cell receptor beta chain with its context. CDR1 MDHEN and CDR2 SYDVKM come from the germline V gene. With 4 bases removed from V and 1 base from J, the gap between germline ends came to 10 bases. This CDR3 region has 14 residues. Sequenced by immunoSEQ multiplex PCR; TCRdb stores in-frame clones only, minus some. The sample has about 200,000 clones, about 90% seen once. The study drew participants aged roughly 18 to 95 years from roughly 25 US areas. This sample is drawn from a study of blood T cell repertoires in COVID-19. On the study more broadly: Spain, Italy and the United States supplied samples that represented acute and convalescent COVID-19. PBMCs, B-cell-depleted T cells, or T cells were the source of the cDNA or gDNA that made up the material.

The chain couples TRBV28 to TRBJ1-1; D perhaps matches TRBD1 (5 bases). This sequence was found in a woman in her 30s with acute COVID-19. Specimen: PBMCs or T cells enriched from blood (not recorded which). The CDR3 reads CASSSSGWNTEAFF. CDR3 bases: TGTGCCAGCAGTTCCTCAGGGTGGAACACTGAAGCTTTCTTT.